Only a few counts were recorded for the clone carrying this TCR beta chain. Its antigen is unidentified. Per germline, CDR1 MNHEY and CDR2 SMNVEV (reference sequence). After removal of 8 bases from V and 6 bases from J, the junction contained 7 bases not matched to a gene. This CDR3 has 13 amino acids. The data were taken from a study of T cell repertoires in cytomegalovirus infection. Whole-study context: Public TCR beta signatures were indicative of both CMV infection and a matching HLA type.

TCRdb processed the reads anew with MiXCR; each CDR3 protein has one entry. The sample consists of 45,000 to 55,000 distinct CDR3 sequences, under 20% of them appearing once. Notes on the study in general: Pooled public TCR beta family frequency picked out CMV carriers with the relevant HLA. HLA-C-restricted CMV-specific TCR beta clonotypes prevailed in the ex vivo response.

The sequence came from a human donor in good health (CMV status not recorded). Some clones in this sample may be carry-over from other donors' samples. Here the sequenced sample was CD8+ T cells from cultured PBMCs, taken from culture after CMV antigen stimulation. This sequence joins TRBV27 and TRBJ1-2, with 9 bases matching TRBD1. CDR3 in DNA: TGTGCCAGCGGGCTAGGACAGGGGAATGGCTACACCTTC. Translated, it gives CASGLGQGNGYTF.